This TCR beta chain was identified in a study of T cell responses to AZD1222 COVID-19 vaccine. Study-level findings and limits: Per reports, nearly half of all spike-specific TCRs target regions that are unmutated in variants. Just a handful of AZD1222 recipients tested seropositive at baseline. Possibly, clonal diversity was underestimated; donors were largely white British and included more females. Researchers took repertoire samples only after the peak T cell response had come.

TCRdb keeps only in-frame clones here, not all; method: immunoSEQ multiplex PCR. Of some 140,000 clones detected, approximately 93% appear once; the ten largest clones hold around 5.4%. CDR3 length equals 11 residues. V was cut by 6 bases and J by 5 bases, with 8 bases left in between. The germline V gene has CDR1 LNHDA and CDR2 SQIVND (reference sequence). With respect to this clone: Its target is unknown.

The clonotype originates from an adult in good health. The chain couples TRBV19 to TRBJ2-7; D is undetermined. The material sequenced was peripheral blood, taken on day 0 of AZD1222 vaccination. The CDR3 nucleotides are TGTGCCAGTAGGGGGTCGCACGAGCAGTACTTC. The encoded protein is CASRGSHEQYF. Combining the CDR3 with reference TRBV19 and TRBJ2-7 gives the whole variable domain DGGITQSPKYLFRKEGQNVTLSCEQNLNHDAMYWYRQDPGQGLRLIYYSQIVNDFQKGDIAEGYSVSREKKESFPLTVTSAQKNPTAFYLCASRGSHEQYFGPGTRLTVT.